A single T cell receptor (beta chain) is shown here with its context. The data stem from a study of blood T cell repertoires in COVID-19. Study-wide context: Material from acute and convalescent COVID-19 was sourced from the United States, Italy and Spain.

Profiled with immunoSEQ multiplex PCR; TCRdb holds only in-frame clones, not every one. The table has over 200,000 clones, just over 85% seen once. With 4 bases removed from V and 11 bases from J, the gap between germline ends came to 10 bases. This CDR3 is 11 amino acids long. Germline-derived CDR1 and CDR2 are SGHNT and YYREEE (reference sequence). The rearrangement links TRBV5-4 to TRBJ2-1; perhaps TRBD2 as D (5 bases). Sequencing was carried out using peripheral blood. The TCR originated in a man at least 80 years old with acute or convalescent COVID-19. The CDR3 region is CASSADGKQFF. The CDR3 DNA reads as TGTGCCAGCAGCGCGGACGGGAAGCAGTTCTTC.